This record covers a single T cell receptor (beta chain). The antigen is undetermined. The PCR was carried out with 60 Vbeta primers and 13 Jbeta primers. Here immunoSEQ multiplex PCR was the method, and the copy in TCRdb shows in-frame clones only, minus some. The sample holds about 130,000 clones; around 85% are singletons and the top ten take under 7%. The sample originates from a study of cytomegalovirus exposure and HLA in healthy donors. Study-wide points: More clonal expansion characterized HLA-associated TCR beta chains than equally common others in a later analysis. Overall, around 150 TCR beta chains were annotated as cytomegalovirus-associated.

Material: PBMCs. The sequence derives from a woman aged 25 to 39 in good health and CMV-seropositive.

The CDR3 DNA reads as TGTGCCAGTAACGACAGGGGGGCCACTGAAGCTTTCTTT. Translation: CASNDRGATEAFF. The chain uses TRBV19 and TRBJ1-1; TRBD1 agrees at 9 bases. V gave up 7 bases and J gave up 4 bases; unmatched junction bases: 4. The CDR3 runs 13 residues. Germline V gene data show CDR1 as LNHDA and CDR2 as SQIVND (reference sequence).